A single sample gave rise to the 13 T cell receptor beta chains below, sequenced in a study of blood T cell repertoires in COVID-19. Assay used: immunoSEQ multiplex PCR; TCRdb lists only in-frame clones, some missing. Of more than 55,000 clones listed, almost 80% are singletons. Specimen: peripheral blood. These receptors originate from a man in his fifties or sixties with acute or convalescent COVID-19.

The chain uses TRBV2 and TRBJ1-2; possibly TRBD1 for D (5 bases). V lost 0 bases, J lost 7 bases, and 15 bases lay in between. This CDR3 region has 15 residues. The germline V gene encodes CDR1 SNHLY and CDR2 FYNNEI. The CDR3 coding sequence is TGTGCCAGCAGTGAAGCGGTGGGGGGAAGGGGTGGCTACACCTTC. Its translation: CASSEAVGGRGGYTF.

This chain links TRBV7-9 with TRBJ1-2; 8 bases map to TRBD1. The germline V gene has CDR1 SEHNR and CDR2 FQNEAQ (reference sequence). Germline trimming cut 5 bases from V and 8 bases from J; bases unmatched to any gene: 7. CDR3 length: 13 amino acids. This CDR3 reads CASSQTGVGGYTF. Written as DNA, the CDR3 is TGTGCCAGCAGCCAGACAGGGGTGGGAGGCTACACCTTC.

The chain employs TRBV4-1 and TRBJ2-3, with 7 bases that match TRBD2. This CDR3 has 17 amino acids. CDR1 and CDR2 (germline): MGHRA, YSYEKL. Trimming at V came to 2 bases and at J to 1 base, leaving 9 bases not matched to a gene. Here the CDR3 DNA reads TGCGCCAGCAGCCAAAGCCCCAGCGGGGCTGGCACAGATACGCAGTATTTT. It specifies CASSQSPSGAGTDTQYF.

The gene calls are TRBV4-2 and TRBJ2-3; D remains ambiguous. Germline V lookup: CDR1 LGHNA, CDR2 YNFKEQ. Trimming took off 0 bases at V and 2 bases at J, with 9 bases between the two ends. The CDR3 runs to 15 residues. CDR3 DNA sequence: TGTGCCAGCAGCCAAGACTACGGGTCCACAGATACGCAGTATTTT. Residues: CASSQDYGSTDTQYF.

As DNA, the CDR3 is TGTGCCAGCAGCGAACAGAACAACTATGGCTACACCTTC. Its translation is CASSEQNNYGYTF. The chain joins TRBV28 to TRBJ1-2; D ambiguous. Per the germline V gene, CDR1 is MDHEN and CDR2 is SYDVKM. The CDR3 length is 13 residues. Trimming took 6 bases from V and 2 from J, leaving 10 bases between them.

The gene calls are TRBV27 and TRBJ1-1; 10 bases match TRBD1. The CDR3 has 14 residues. CDR1 and CDR2 (germline): MNHEY, SMNVEV (reference sequence). Losses at the gene ends were 6 bases for V and 1 base for J; bases not matched to a gene: 2. CDR3 loop: CASRTGGGNTEAFF. The CDR3 DNA follows: TGTGCCAGCAGGACAGGGGGCGGGAACACTGAAGCTTTCTTT.

This chain uses TRBV5-5 with TRBJ1-2; 7 nucleotides agree with TRBD1. Trimming took 4 bases from V and 1 from J; bases not matched to a gene: 10. Germline CDR1 is SGHKS and CDR2 is YYEKEE (reference sequence). CDR3 size: 16 residues. CDR3 sequence reads: CASSRTWDSVNYGYTF. The CDR3 DNA is TGTGCCAGCAGCAGGACTTGGGACAGTGTTAACTATGGCTACACCTTC.

The chain has TRBV5-1 and TRBJ1-2; 7 bases map to TRBD1. The CDR3 has 14 amino acids. The ends lost 5 bases at V and 4 bases at J; junction bases unmatched: 8. Germline CDR1 SGHRS, CDR2 YFSETQ. CDR3: CASSYTGDAYGYTF. CDR3 DNA sequence: TGCGCCAGCAGTTACACAGGGGATGCCTATGGCTACACCTTC.

The rearrangement uses TRBV27 and TRBJ1-3, with a tentative D call TRBD1 (5 bases). CDR3 length: 15 amino acids. Germline-derived CDR1 and CDR2 are MNHEY and SMNVEV (reference sequence). Trimming removed 6 bases at V and 3 bases at J, with 15 bases between. CDR3 loop: CASSFHRGSGNTIYF. The CDR3 nucleotides are TGTGCCAGCAGCTTCCATAGGGGAAGTGGAAACACCATATATTTT.

This rearrangement joins TRBV6-5 to TRBJ1-6; unclear D gene. Trimming cost V 2 bases and J 11 bases, with 10 bases left between them. The CDR3 has 13 residues. The germline V gene encodes CDR1 MNHEY and CDR2 SVGAGI. CDR3 sequence reads: CASSYGGGTPLHF. DNA for the CDR3: TGTGCCAGCAGTTACGGCGGTGGAACACCCCTCCACTTT.

This chain joins TRBV7-9 and TRBJ1-1, with no clear D. In germline, CDR1 is SEHNR, CDR2 FQNEAQ (reference sequence). Trimming removed 2 bases at V and 11 bases at J, with 6 bases between. This CDR3 spans 10 amino acids. CDR3 in DNA: TGTGCCAGCAGCTTAAGGGAGGCTTTCTTT. Protein: CASSLREAFF.

The chain joins TRBV7-2 to TRBJ1-1; D is uncertain. The CDR3 sequence is 14 residues long. Germline assignment: CDR1 SGHTA and CDR2 FQGNSA. The V gene lost 5 bases and the J gene lost 5 bases, with 15 bases spanning the gap. CDR3 sequence reads: CASSRGRPETEAFF. In DNA, the CDR3 is TGTGCCAGCAGCCGCGGTCGCCCAGAGACTGAAGCTTTCTTT.

This clone was seen only a few times. The chain uses TRBV11-2 and TRBJ2-7, with a weak D call TRBD2 (5 bases). Looked up from germline, CDR1 is SGHAT and CDR2 is FQNNGV. The length of the CDR3 is 13 residues. The ends were cut back, 3 bases at V and 2 bases at J, with 8 bases in the middle. CDR3 sequence: CASSFPGTYEQYF. The CDR3 DNA sequence: TGTGCCAGCAGCTTTCCCGGGACCTACGAGCAGTACTTC.